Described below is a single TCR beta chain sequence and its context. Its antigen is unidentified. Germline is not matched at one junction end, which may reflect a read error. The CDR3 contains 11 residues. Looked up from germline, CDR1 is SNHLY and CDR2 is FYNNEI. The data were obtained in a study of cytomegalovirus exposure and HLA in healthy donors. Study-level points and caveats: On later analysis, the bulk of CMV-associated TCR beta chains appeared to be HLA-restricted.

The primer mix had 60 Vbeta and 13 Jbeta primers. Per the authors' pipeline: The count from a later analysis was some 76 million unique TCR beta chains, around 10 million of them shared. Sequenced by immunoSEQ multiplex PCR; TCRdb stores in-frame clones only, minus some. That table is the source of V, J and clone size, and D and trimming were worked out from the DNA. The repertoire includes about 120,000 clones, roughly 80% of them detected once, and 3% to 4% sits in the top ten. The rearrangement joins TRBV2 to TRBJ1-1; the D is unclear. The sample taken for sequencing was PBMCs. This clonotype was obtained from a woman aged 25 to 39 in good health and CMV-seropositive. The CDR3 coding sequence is TGTGCCAGCAGGGTAAACAGTGAAGCTTTCTTT. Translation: CASRVNSEAFF.